The entry that follows covers one TCR beta chain sequence. This clone's antigen is unknown. The input lacks base qualities; no much larger clone sits a single base away. Samples from volunteer blood donors who had recovered from COVID-19 were contributed by a second Seattle source. Whole blood was collected in K2EDTA tubes by collaborating institutions according to the institutions' own protocols. For TCRbeta analysis, collaborators shipped samples in one of three forms: frozen whole blood, isolated PBMCs, or DNA extracted from either of those sample types. The immunoSEQ Assay, a bias-controlled multiplex PCR, was used to amplify TCRbeta CDR3 regions from genomic DNA. Under the source paper's analysis protocol: Nucleated cell counts per sample were estimated from amplification of reference gene primers within the assay. Sequence reads were collapsed and filtered to measure the absolute abundance of every unique TCRbeta CDR3 rearrangement. For each sample, productive Simpson clonality was calculated as the square root of Simpson's diversity index over productive rearrangements. The immuneACCESS repertoire file appears here via TCRdb, limited to in-frame rearrangements. These files lack a portion of the clones; in checked studies, under half of the deficit traces to unresolved V genes, and the cause of the others is not known. V and J calls and clone size are given by that table; D and trimming were obtained from the DNA. The sample data list approximately 240,000 clones, and 80% to 85% of these were observed just once. The top ten clones comprise 5.1% of the sample.

This specimen comes from a study of blood T cell repertoires in COVID-19 (dated by TCRdb to the early 2020s). About the study as a whole: Samples covering the acute and convalescent phases of COVID-19 were provided by collaborators in the United States, Italy and Spain. The repertoires were made available in a free public database intended to serve as a resource for research on the immune response to SARS-CoV-2. Subjects who had been exposed to COVID-19, were actively infected with it, or had recovered from it provided the deeply sampled blood TCRbeta repertoires that made up the dataset. Where available, HLA class I and class II types were obtained from metadata supplied by the sample provider rather than from assay-based typing. The prospective study material was composed of cDNA or gDNA derived from T cells, B-cell-depleted T cells, or PBMCs. The samples were drawn from two sources: the first 160 participants of the ongoing ImmuneRACE study, and 1,000 to 1,500 subjects contributed by 6 global collaborators. Sample metadata almost always included a de-identified subject ID, COVID-19 status, age in years and sex. What the authors observed across the whole study: How much clinical and demographic metadata was included differed by source and by participant, and the metadata was provided uncurated.

The CDR3, from cysteine to phenylalanine, totals 18 residues. Of all the DNA, just the CDR3 is kept, 54 bases in frame from base 1. CDR1 and CDR2 are read off the germline V gene (reference sequence) as LNHNV and YYDKDF. V lost 1 base and J lost 1 base; the stretch between them is 17 bases long. The clonotype comes from a woman in her sixties or seventies who had recovered from COVID-19. The receptor chain draws on TRBV15 and TRBJ1-3; TRBD1 is possibly the D segment (5 matching bases). The sequenced sample was peripheral blood. Here the CDR3 is given as CATSRASQGGRSGNTIYF. The DNA sequence is TGTGCCACCAGCAGAGCTTCGCAGGGAGGCCGTTCTGGAAACACCATATATTTT.